The rows below give T cell receptor beta chains drawn from one sample of a study of T cell responses to AZD1222 COVID-19 vaccine. Here immunoSEQ multiplex PCR was the method, and the copy in TCRdb shows in-frame clones only, minus some. The sample contains some 140,000 clones, more than 90% of which appear only once. This material consisted of peripheral blood, taken on day 0 of AZD1222 vaccination. Receptors were obtained from an adult in good health. Each CDR3 is given with its conserved first and last residue. Fields, in order: D gene, clone size, J gene, V gene, CDR3 protein, CDR3 DNA. A D gene is named only where the DNA matches it firmly. Size values are once, few and many counts, or a class for expanded clones, and some rows have none.

.	.	TRBJ2-3	TRBV5-1	CASSLGAGRTDTQYF	TGCGCCAGCAGCTTGGGTGCGGGGCGCACAGATACGCAGTATTTT
.	.	TRBJ2-7	TRBV5-1	CASSLATGGSYEQYF	TGCGCCAGCAGCTTGGCCACGGGTGGCTCCTACGAGCAGTACTTC
TRBD1	.	TRBJ1-5	TRBV19	CATGTGTQPQHF	TGTGCCACCGGGACAGGTACTCAGCCCCAGCATTTT
.	.	TRBJ1-3	TRBV15	CATSRDPLGNTIYF	TGTGCCACCAGCAGAGATCCTCTGGGAAACACCATATATTTT
TRBD2	.	TRBJ2-3	TRBV7-8	CASSLTGRDRDTQYF	TGTGCCAGCAGCTTAACCGGGAGGGACCGAGATACGCAGTATTTT
TRBD2	.	TRBJ2-2	TRBV12-5	CASGLLAGAGELFF	TGTGCTAGTGGTTTACTAGCGGGAGCCGGGGAGCTGTTTTTT
.	.	TRBJ1-6	TRBV6-5	CASSYSDFSPLHF	TGTGCCAGCAGTTACTCGGACTTTTCACCCCTCCACTTT
.	.	TRBJ2-1	TRBV24-1	CATSESRGPSGPEAQFF	TGTGCCACCAGTGAGTCCCGGGGGCCTAGCGGCCCGGAGGCCCAGTTCTTC
.	.	TRBJ2-3	TRBV2	CASSELALVSTDTQYF	TGTGCCAGCAGTGAATTGGCATTAGTTAGCACAGATACGCAGTATTTT
TRBD2	once	TRBJ2-1	TRBV7-6	CASSVTSGRVGEQFF	TGTGCCAGCAGCGTGACTAGCGGGAGGGTTGGTGAGCAGTTCTTC
.	few	TRBJ2-7	TRBV11-2	CASSLEGRPEQYF	TGTGCCAGCAGCTTAGAAGGGAGACCCGAGCAGTACTTC
.	.	TRBJ2-7	TRBV5-6	CASGDSSYEQYF	TGTGCCAGCGGCGATAGTTCCTACGAGCAGTACTTC
TRBD1	.	TRBJ2-2	TRBV30	CALRTRTGGTGELFF	TGTGCCTTAAGAACGAGGACAGGGGGGACCGGGGAGCTGTTTTTT
.	.	TRBJ2-3	TRBV7-2	CASSLPGTTDTQYF	TGTGCCAGCAGCTTACCAGGGACCACAGATACGCAGTATTTT
TRBD2	once	TRBJ2-7	TRBV5-1	CASSLAAGEEYEQYF	TGCGCCAGCAGCTTGGCCGCGGGAGAAGAGTACGAGCAGTACTTC
TRBD1	.	TRBJ1-1	TRBV19	CASSERTGNTEAFF	TGTGCCAGTAGTGAGAGGACAGGGAACACTGAAGCTTTCTTT
.	.	TRBJ2-5	TRBV5-8	CASSSLFIQETQYF	TGTGCCAGCAGCTCCCTTTTTATACAAGAGACCCAGTACTTC
TRBD2	.	TRBJ2-7	TRBV30	CAWRSLLTSGSPLFEQYF	TGTGCCTGGAGGAGTCTATTGACTAGCGGGAGTCCTTTGTTCGAGCAGTACTTC
.	.	TRBJ1-1	TRBV6-2/TRBV6-3	CASSPLGMGTEAFF	TGTGCCAGCAGCCCCCTGGGAATGGGCACTGAAGCTTTCTTT
.	.	TRBJ1-1	TRBV10-2	CASSVAGEASEAFF	TGCGCCAGCAGTGTGGCAGGGGAGGCATCTGAAGCTTTCTTT
.	.	TRBJ2-7	TRBV28	CASSPRPGVHEQYF	TGTGCCAGCTCCCCTAGGCCGGGGGTCCACGAGCAGTACTTC
.	.	TRBJ1-4	TRBV28	CASSFPVQALHATNEKLFF	TGTGCCAGCAGTTTCCCCGTCCAGGCGCTACATGCAACTAATGAAAAACTGTTTTTT
TRBD1	.	TRBJ1-2	TRBV5-1	CASSLTTGTNYGYTF	TGCGCCAGCAGCTTGACGACAGGGACTAACTATGGCTACACCTTC
TRBD2	.	TRBJ2-1	TRBV15	CATSSLAGAYNEQFF	TGTGCCACCAGCAGTCTAGCGGGAGCCTACAATGAGCAGTTCTTC
TRBD1	.	TRBJ2-5	TRBV7-2	CASSFGPRATGAETQYF	TGTGCCAGCAGCTTCGGACCCAGGGCGACAGGGGCAGAGACCCAGTACTTC
.	.	TRBJ2-2	TRBV3-1/TRBV3-2	CASSQDLGASPGELFF	TGTGCCAGCAGCCAAGATCTGGGAGCAAGCCCGGGGGAGCTGTTTTTT
.	.	TRBJ2-6	TRBV7-3	CASSPLRSGANVLTF	TGTGCCAGCAGCCCTCTGCGCTCTGGGGCCAACGTCCTGACTTTC
.	.	TRBJ1-1	TRBV30	CAWSVQENTEAFF	TGTGCCTGGAGTGTACAGGAGAACACTGAAGCTTTCTTT
TRBD1	.	TRBJ2-3	TRBV11-2	CASSLVDRMSTDTQYF	TGTGCCAGCAGCTTAGTGGACAGGATGAGCACAGATACGCAGTATTTT
TRBD1	.	TRBJ2-1	TRBV11-3	CASSQGVRSYNEQFF	TGTGCCAGCAGCCAGGGGGTCCGTTCCTACAATGAGCAGTTCTTC